This passage covers 27 T cell receptor beta chains from one sample sequenced in a study of blood T cells in healthy people across ages. A sample-barcoded 5' primer and a J-beta primer mix were used in a second PCR of about 7 to 12 cycles. Each CDR3 protein is one row after TCRdb ran MiXCR on the 5' RACE reads. The sample holds more than 650,000 distinct CDR3 sequences, approximately 22% seen once. Sequenced sample: blood. The receptors come from a man in his 70s in good health.

Only a few counts were recorded for this clonotype. The chain links TRBV10-3 to TRBJ1-6; D unclear. V shed 3 bases and J shed 1 base, with 7 bases lying between them. The CDR3 length is 15 residues. Per germline, CDR1 ENHRY and CDR2 SYGVKD. CDR3 bases: TGTGCCATCAGTGATCCGGATTCCTATAATTCACCCCTCCACTTT. Amino acids: CAISDPDSYNSPLHF.

This clonotype was observed a few times. The rearrangement joins TRBV29-1 to TRBJ2-5; 11 bases align to TRBD1. The germline V gene has CDR1 SQVTM and CDR2 ANQGSEA. The CDR3 covers 16 residues. V dropped 3 bases and J dropped 2; count of bases not matched to a gene: 8. CDR3 amino acids: CSVDGGDRGGQETQYF. CDR3 bases: TGCAGCGTTGATGGTGGGGACAGGGGGGGTCAAGAGACCCAGTACTTC. The complete variable domain, with remaining parts taken from reference TRBV29-1 and TRBJ2-5, reads SAVISQKPSRDICQRGTSLTIQCQVDSQVTMMFWYRQQPGQSLTLIATANQGSEATYESGFVIDKFPISRPNLTFSTLTVSNMSPEDSSIYLCSVDGGDRGGQETQYFGPGTRLLVL.

This clonotype was recorded many times. The chain uses TRBV29-1 and TRBJ1-2; D gene ambiguous. CDR3 length equals 13 residues. V lost 0 bases and J 1 base, leaving 6 bases between the germline ends. CDR1 is SQVTM, CDR2 ANQGSEA, per germline. Written as DNA, the CDR3 is TGCAGCGTTGAAGAGTTCGTTAACTATGGCTACACCTTC. Translating it yields CSVEEFVNYGYTF.

This clonotype occurred a few times. This chain joins TRBV5-4 and TRBJ2-1, with a tentative D call TRBD2 (7 bases). CDR1 and CDR2 from the germline V gene are SGHNT and YYREEE (reference sequence). CDR3 size: 16 residues. The V end lost 3 bases, the J end lost 0 bases, and 13 bases lay between the germline ends. The CDR3 nucleotides read TGTGCCAGCAGCTGGGGGGGCGGGAGCTCCTACAATGAGCAGTTCTTC. Amino acids: CASSWGGGSSYNEQFF.

The V call is TRBV20-1, the J call TRBJ1-4, with D perhaps TRBD1 (5 bases). Germline V gives CDR1 DFQATT, CDR2 SNEGSKA (reference sequence). The V gene lost 2 bases and the J gene lost 8 bases, with 12 bases spanning the gap. This CDR3 has 13 residues. As DNA, the CDR3 is TGCAGTGCTAGAACCCAAGGGGTAGAAAAACTGTTTTTT. Translating it yields CSARTQGVEKLFF.

The J gene is TRBJ2-7, the V gene TRBV5-1, with D unclear. Trimming cost V 0 bases and J 2 bases, with 6 bases left between them. The length of the CDR3 is 13 residues. Germline CDR1 is SGHRS and CDR2 is YFSETQ. CDR3 amino acids: CASSLEGTYEQYF. The CDR3 DNA reads as TGCGCCAGCAGCTTGGAAGGGACCTACGAGCAGTACTTC. The complete variable domain, with remaining parts taken from reference TRBV5-1 and TRBJ2-7, reads KAGVTQTPRYLIKTRGQQVTLSCSPISGHRSVSWYQQTPGQGLQFLFEYFSETQRNKGNFPGRFSGRQFSNSRSEMNVSTLELGDSALYLCASSLEGTYEQYFGPGTRLTVT.

Comments on this clonotype: A read error may produce the germline difference seen at one junction end. The chain recombines TRBV27 with TRBJ2-5; 9 bases agree with TRBD2. The length of the CDR3 is 15 residues. CDR1 and CDR2 from the germline V gene are MNHEY and SMNVEV (reference sequence). CDR3 in DNA: TGTGCCAGCAGTCCCAAGACTAGCGGCCAAGGGACCCAGTACTTC. Translation: CASSPKTSGQGTQYF.

The rearrangement joins TRBV14 to TRBJ2-3; tentatively, D is TRBD2 (6 bases). Germline loops: CDR1 SGHDN, CDR2 FVKESK. The V and J ends lost 4 bases and 6 bases respectively, with 20 bases between them. This CDR3 spans 16 amino acids. CDR3: CASSRYRDSRLDTQYF. DNA of the CDR3: TGTGCCAGCAGCCGGTACCGGGACTCTCGGCTGGATACGCAGTATTTT.

On this clonotype: This may be a read error: a much more frequent sequence differs by one nucleotide. The chain employs TRBV7-2 and TRBJ2-1; maybe TRBD2 (5 bases). Trimming took 5 bases from V and 9 from J, leaving 14 bases between them. Germline V CDR1 and CDR2: SGHTA, FQGNSA. The CDR3 sequence is 13 residues long. As DNA, the CDR3 is TGTGCCAGCAGCCTTACCACGGAGGCTGAGCAGTTCTTC. Amino acid sequence: CASSLTTEAEQFF. Supplemented by reference TRBV7-2 and TRBJ2-1, the full variable domain reads GAGVSQSPSNKVTEKGKDVELRCDPISGHTALYWYRQSLGQGLEFLIYFQGNSAPDKSGLPSDRFSAERTGGSVSTLTIQRTQQEDSAVYLCASSLTTEAEQFFGPGTRLTVL.

This clonotype occurred a few times. The chain employs TRBV29-1 and TRBJ2-1, with 7 positions matching TRBD2. Germline-derived CDR1 and CDR2 are SQVTM and ANQGSEA. The junction had 4 bases not matched to a gene; V was cut back by 4 bases and J by 1 base. The CDR3 contains 14 residues. The CDR3 sequence: CSVVRGVSYNEQFF. CDR3 nucleotide sequence: TGCAGCGTTGTCCGGGGGGTGTCCTACAATGAGCAGTTCTTC.

This clonotype showed up many times. This chain uses TRBV7-2 with TRBJ2-1, with 7 bases that match TRBD1. After removal of 6 bases from V and 2 bases from J, the junction contained 7 bases not matched to a gene. Germline CDR1 SGHTA, CDR2 FQGNSA. The length of the CDR3 is 15 residues. The CDR3 loop is CASSLTGTAYNEQFF. The CDR3 nucleotides read TGTGCCAGCAGTTTGACAGGGACCGCCTACAATGAGCAGTTCTTC.

The CDR3 sequence is CSARDLTSGRQETQYF. Here the CDR3 DNA reads TGCAGTGCTAGAGACTTGACTAGCGGGAGACAAGAGACCCAGTACTTC. This rearrangement joins TRBV20-1 to TRBJ2-5, with 12 nucleotides matching TRBD2. The V gene end was trimmed by 0 bases and the J gene end by 2 bases; junction bases not matched to a gene: 4. Germline assignment: CDR1 DFQATT and CDR2 SNEGSKA (reference sequence). The CDR3 runs to 16 residues.

This clonotype came up many times. The genes are TRBV18 and TRBJ2-5; no definite D call. The end of the DNA fits TRBJ2-7 better, so the J call may be wrong. The CDR3 totals 11 residues. The V gene's germline CDR1 is KGHSH and CDR2 LQKENI. The DNA of the CDR3 is TGTGCCAGCTCAATAGACTACGAGCAGTACTTC. It is translated as CASSIDYEQYF.

In its sample, this clonotype was seen a few times. V is TRBV4-3 and J is TRBJ1-4; D ambiguous. The V end was cut by 0 bases, the J end by 7 bases, with 12 bases between. Germline V lookup: CDR1 LGHNA, CDR2 YSLEER. The CDR3 covers 15 residues. CDR3 nucleotides: TGCGCCAGCAGCCAAGATAAGGGAGTCGGTGAAAAACTGTTTTTT. Its translation is CASSQDKGVGEKLFF.

This sequence joins TRBV3-1 and TRBJ2-1; 15 nucleotides agree with TRBD2. The V segment lost 0 bases and the J segment 7 bases; nucleotides outside the gene matches: 10. The CDR3 consists of 19 residues. Germline V gives CDR1 LGHDT, CDR2 YNNKEL (reference sequence). CDR3 bases: TGTGCCAGCAGCCAAGAACCTGGACTAGCGGGAGGGCCGGGGAATGAGCAGTTCTTC. Translating gives CASSQEPGLAGGPGNEQFF.

As to this clonotype: Germline is not matched at one junction end, which may reflect a read error. The CDR3 bases are TGCAGTGCTAGAGGGGAAGGGGCAGGCTATGGCTGCACCTTC. It is translated as CSARGEGAGYGCTF. The chain is built from TRBV20-1 and TRBJ1-2, with D maybe TRBD1 (5 bases). This CDR3 region has 14 residues. Germline CDR1 is DFQATT and CDR2 is SNEGSKA (reference sequence).

This clonotype came up a few times. The chain employs TRBV5-1 and TRBJ1-1; possibly TRBD1 for D (6 bases). This CDR3 is 14 amino acids long. CDR1 and CDR2 from the germline V gene are SGHRS and YFSETQ. Trimming cost V 4 bases and J 3 bases, with 13 bases left between them. CDR3 nucleotides: TGCGCCAGCAGCGGACGGGCAGGGGACACTGAAGCTTTCTTT. Its protein is CASSGRAGDTEAFF.

The gene calls are TRBV7-2 and TRBJ1-1, with TRBD1 identical over 8 bases. CDR1 is SGHTA and CDR2 is FQGNSA in the germline V gene. The V and J ends lost 5 bases and 0 bases, in that order; junction bases with no gene match: 2. The CDR3 covers 14 residues. The CDR3 reads CASSADRVNTEAFF. In DNA, the CDR3 is TGTGCCAGCAGCGCGGACAGGGTGAACACTGAAGCTTTCTTT.

This clonotype showed up just a few times. The J gene is TRBJ2-7, the V gene TRBV24-1, with D possibly being TRBD1 or TRBD2 (5 bases each). The better agreement between TRBJ2-1 and the DNA end casts doubt on the J call. The germline V gene encodes CDR1 KGHDR and CDR2 SFDVKD. This CDR3 is 16 amino acids long. DNA of the CDR3: TGTGCCACCAGTGACCCGGGACCTAGGGGCTACAATGAGCAGTTCTTC. Amino acids: CATSDPGPRGYNEQFF.

This clonotype was seen only a few times. DNA of the CDR3: TGCAGTGCTAGAGACCCGAACAGGGGTGGAGAGACCCAGTACTTC. Protein product: CSARDPNRGGETQYF. This chain connects TRBV20-1 to TRBJ2-7; TRBD1 matches at 7 bases. Matching the DNA end better, TRBJ2-5 makes the J call doubtful. CDR1 is DFQATT, CDR2 SNEGSKA, per germline (reference sequence). The CDR3 covers 15 residues.

The chain links TRBV5-1 to TRBJ1-1; 12 bases are a match to TRBD1. Trimming removed 4 bases from V and 11 bases from J; junction bases left unmatched: 6. The CDR3 covers 13 residues. The germline gives CDR1 SGHRS, CDR2 YFSETQ. CDR3 nucleotides: TGCGCCAGCAGCCCCGGGACAGGGGGCCGCGCTTTCTTT. It is translated as CASSPGTGGRAFF.

The chain joins TRBV19 to TRBJ2-1, with 8 bases matching TRBD2. Germline CDR1 LNHDA, CDR2 SQIVND (reference sequence). The CDR3 contains 14 residues. Trimming at V came to 3 bases and at J to 8 bases, leaving 6 bases not matched to a gene. The CDR3 DNA follows: TGTGCCAGTAGTATCCGGGACGGGGGGGATGAGCAGTTCTTC. Translated, it gives CASSIRDGGDEQFF.

The V gene is TRBV7-2, the J gene TRBJ1-1, with 7 bases matching TRBD1. CDR3 length: 17 amino acids. Unmatched junction bases numbered 14, after V lost 4 bases and J lost 3 bases. Germline V CDR1 and CDR2: SGHTA, FQGNSA. CDR3 sequence reads: CASSSTGARRMDTEAFF. The CDR3 DNA reads TGTGCCAGCAGCTCCACAGGGGCCAGGCGTATGGACACTGAAGCTTTCTTT.

This clonotype has only a few counts. V and J are TRBV5-5 and TRBJ2-7, with D tentatively TRBD2 (5 bases). The DNA end is a closer match to TRBJ2-1, so the J assignment may be wrong. Germline CDR1 SGHKS, CDR2 YYEKEE (reference sequence). The CDR3 extends over 13 amino acids. Here the CDR3 DNA reads TGTGCCAGCAGCTTGCGGGAAGGGTATGAGCAGTTCTTC. This encodes CASSLREGYEQFF.

The chain carries TRBV12-3 or TRBV12-4 and TRBJ2-1; the match to TRBD2 covers 7 bases. Trimming removed 3 bases from V and 5 bases from J; junction bases left unmatched: 10. The CDR3 covers 16 residues. CDR3 in amino acids: CASSFLAALGNNEQFF. The CDR3 DNA follows: TGTGCCAGCAGTTTCCTAGCGGCACTAGGAAACAATGAGCAGTTCTTC.

The chain links TRBV12-3 or TRBV12-4 to TRBJ1-5, with D hard to call. Trimming cost V 5 bases and J 5 bases, with 10 bases left between them. CDR3 length: 13 residues. The CDR3 DNA reads TGTGCCAGCAGTCCCGGGAACGATCAGCCCCAGCATTTT. It yields the protein CASSPGNDQPQHF.

The chain recombines TRBV7-9 with TRBJ2-1; the D gene is possibly TRBD1 (6 bases). CDR1 SEHNR and CDR2 FQNEAQ come from the germline V gene (reference sequence). The CDR3 is 15 amino acids. Trimming cost V 4 bases and J 3 bases, with 13 bases left between them. CDR3 protein: CASSWAQGDYNEQFF. The CDR3 DNA is TGTGCCAGCAGCTGGGCACAGGGAGACTACAATGAGCAGTTCTTC.